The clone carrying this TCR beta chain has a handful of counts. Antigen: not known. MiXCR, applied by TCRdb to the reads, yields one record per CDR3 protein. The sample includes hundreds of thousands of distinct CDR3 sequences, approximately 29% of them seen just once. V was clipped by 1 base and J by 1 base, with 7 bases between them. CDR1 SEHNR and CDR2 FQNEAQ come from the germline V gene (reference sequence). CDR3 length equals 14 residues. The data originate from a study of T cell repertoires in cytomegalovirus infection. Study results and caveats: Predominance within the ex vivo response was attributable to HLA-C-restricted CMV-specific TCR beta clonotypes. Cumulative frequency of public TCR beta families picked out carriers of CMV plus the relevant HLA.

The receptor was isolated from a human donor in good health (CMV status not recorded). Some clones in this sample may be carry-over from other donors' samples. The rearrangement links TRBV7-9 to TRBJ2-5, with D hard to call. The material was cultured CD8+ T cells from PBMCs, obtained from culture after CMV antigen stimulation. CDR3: CASSLVYSQETQYF. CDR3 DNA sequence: TGTGCCAGCAGCTTAGTCTACAGCCAAGAGACCCAGTACTTC.